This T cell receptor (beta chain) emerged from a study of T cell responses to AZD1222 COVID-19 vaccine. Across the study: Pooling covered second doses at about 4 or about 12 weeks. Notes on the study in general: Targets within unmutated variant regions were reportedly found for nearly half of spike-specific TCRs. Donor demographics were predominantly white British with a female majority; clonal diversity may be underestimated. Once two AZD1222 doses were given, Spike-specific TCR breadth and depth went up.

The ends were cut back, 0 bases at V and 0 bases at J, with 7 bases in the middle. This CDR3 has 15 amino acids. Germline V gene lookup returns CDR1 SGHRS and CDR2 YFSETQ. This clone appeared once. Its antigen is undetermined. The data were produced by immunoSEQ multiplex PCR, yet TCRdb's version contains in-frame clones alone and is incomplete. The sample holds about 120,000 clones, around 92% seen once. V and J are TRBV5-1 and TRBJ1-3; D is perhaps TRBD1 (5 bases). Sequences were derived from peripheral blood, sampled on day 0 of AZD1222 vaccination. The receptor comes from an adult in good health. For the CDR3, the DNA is TGCGCCAGCAGCTTGGGACAGTCCTCTGGAAACACCATATATTTT. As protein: CASSLGQSSGNTIYF.